The following is a T cell receptor beta chain sequence with its context. From the multiplex PCR reads, TCRdb called clonotypes with MiXCR, one entry per CDR3 protein. This table holds 150,000 to 200,000 distinct CDR3 sequences, 30% to 35% found once. The sample belongs to a study of breast tumors, draining lymph nodes, adjacent tissues. Breast cancer patients provided tissue from their axillary draining lymph nodes. This CDR3 contains 15 residues. The germline V and J ends were trimmed by 2 bases and 6 bases, with 17 bases remaining between them. Germline V gene sequence: CDR1 DFQATT, CDR2 SNEGSKA (reference sequence).

The sequenced sample was axillary lymph node tissue. V and J are TRBV20-1 and TRBJ1-5; D is uncertain. This receptor was identified in a female donor with breast cancer. Some clones in this sample may be carry-over from other donors' samples. CDR3 residues: CSARRVGNNTQPQHF. CDR3 DNA sequence: TGCAGTGCTAGAAGGGTAGGGAATAACACTCAGCCCCAGCATTTT.